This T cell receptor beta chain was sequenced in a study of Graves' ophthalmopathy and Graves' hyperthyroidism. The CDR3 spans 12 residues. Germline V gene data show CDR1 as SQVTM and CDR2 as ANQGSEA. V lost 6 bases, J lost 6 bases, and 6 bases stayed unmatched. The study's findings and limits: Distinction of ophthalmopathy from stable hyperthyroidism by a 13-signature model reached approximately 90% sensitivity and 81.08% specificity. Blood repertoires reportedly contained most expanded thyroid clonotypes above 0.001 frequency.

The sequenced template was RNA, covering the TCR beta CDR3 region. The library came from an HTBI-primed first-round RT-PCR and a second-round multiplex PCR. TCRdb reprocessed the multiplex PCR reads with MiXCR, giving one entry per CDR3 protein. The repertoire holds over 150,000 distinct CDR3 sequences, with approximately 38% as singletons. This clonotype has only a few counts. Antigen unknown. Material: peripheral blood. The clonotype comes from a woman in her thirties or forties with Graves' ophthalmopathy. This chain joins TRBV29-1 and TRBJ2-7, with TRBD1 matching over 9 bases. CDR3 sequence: CSVAGTGLEQYF. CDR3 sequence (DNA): TGCAGCGTAGCCGGGACAGGGCTCGAGCAGTACTTC.